Listed here are 11 T cell receptor beta chains from one sample, sequenced in a study of cytomegalovirus exposure and HLA in healthy donors. Amplification used 60 Vbeta primers and 13 Jbeta primers. Profiling relied on immunoSEQ multiplex PCR, and the TCRdb table lists in-frame clones only, not all of them. The sample includes about 150,000 clones, 84% seen only once; the top ten take under 5%. The specimen sequenced was PBMCs. These receptors all stem from a girl under 18 in good health and CMV-seropositive.

V and J are TRBV19 and TRBJ1-5; 8 bases are shared with TRBD1. Trimming removed 7 bases from V and 7 bases from J; junction bases left unmatched: 9. CDR3 length equals 14 residues. Germline loops: CDR1 LNHDA, CDR2 SQIVND (reference sequence). As DNA, the CDR3 is TGTGCCAGTACCGAAGACAGGGGTCCCCAGCCCCAGCATTTT. It specifies CASTEDRGPQPQHF.

The chain recombines TRBV5-1 with TRBJ1-5, with D possibly being TRBD1 (6 bases). CDR3 length equals 15 residues. Germline CDR1 SGHRS, CDR2 YFSETQ. Trimming took 0 bases from V and 3 from J, leaving 10 bases between them. CDR3 nucleotides: TGCGCCAGCAGCTTGGAAGCAGGGGCCAATCAGCCCCAGCATTTT. Translated, it gives CASSLEAGANQPQHF.

Only a few counts were recorded for this clone. The J gene is TRBJ2-7, the V gene TRBV6-1, with 11 bases identical to TRBD1. Germline CDR1 reads MNHNS; CDR2 reads SASEGT. V shed 4 bases and J 5 bases; nucleotides not matched to a gene: 13. There are 17 residues in the CDR3. Here the CDR3 DNA reads TGTGCCAGCAGTGGACCTCCCCGGGACAGGGGGTCGGACGAGCAGTACTTC. Its protein product is CASSGPPRDRGSDEQYF.

J is TRBJ2-2 and V is TRBV10-1, with TRBD2 identical over 8 bases. Trimming took 7 bases from V and 5 from J; bases not matched to a gene: 6. CDR3 size: 14 residues. Germline CDR1 reads WNHNN; CDR2 reads SYGVQD (reference sequence). CDR3 residues: CASNSGGETGELFF. DNA of the CDR3: TGCGCCAGCAACTCCGGGGGGGAGACCGGGGAGCTGTTTTTT.

The CDR3 sequence is CASKNFGGGSYGYTF. The CDR3 DNA reads as TGTGCCAGTAAGAATTTTGGCGGGGGTTCTTATGGCTACACCTTC. The chain couples TRBV19 to TRBJ1-2, with D possibly matching TRBD1 (5 bases). Germline CDR1 is LNHDA and CDR2 is SQIVND (reference sequence). The length of the CDR3 is 15 residues. V lost 7 bases and J lost 5, with 20 bases in between. The full variable domain, rest sourced from reference TRBV19 and TRBJ1-2, is DGGITQSPKYLFRKEGQNVTLSCEQNLNHDAMYWYRQDPGQGLRLIYYSQIVNDFQKGDIAEGYSVSREKKESFPLTVTSAQKNPTAFYLCASKNFGGGSYGYTFGSGTRLTVV.

This clone was observed once. The chain has TRBV9 and TRBJ1-3; weak D call: TRBD1 (6 bases). V shed 4 bases and J shed 4 bases, with 21 bases lying between them. CDR3 length: 17 residues. Germline loops: CDR1 SGDLS, CDR2 YYNGEE. The DNA for the CDR3 is TGTGCCAGCAGCAACCTGCCCGGGCAGGGGACAGGAAACACCATATATTTT. Translated, it gives CASSNLPGQGTGNTIYF.

This chain links TRBV19 with TRBJ1-1; D is perhaps TRBD1 (6 bases). CDR3 length equals 17 residues. Trimming left V 6 bases short and J 0 bases short, with 20 bases between. CDR1 and CDR2 (germline): LNHDA, SQIVND (reference sequence). Written as DNA, the CDR3 is TGTGCCAGTAGCTCCTCACCGGGGGGCTCTATGAACACTGAAGCTTTCTTT. Amino acid sequence: CASSSSPGGSMNTEAFF.

This clone was seen only a few times. The chain joins TRBV30 to TRBJ1-2; D possibly corresponds to TRBD1 (6 bases). The germline V gene encodes CDR1 GTSNPN and CDR2 SVGIG (reference sequence). Between the trimmed V and J ends, which lost 0 bases and 6 bases, there was a span of 14 bases. CDR3 length equals 14 residues. Here the CDR3 reads CAWSVGDNRDGYTF. The CDR3 bases are TGTGCCTGGAGTGTAGGGGACAACCGCGATGGCTACACCTTC.

CDR3 amino acids: CASSQGPGLVTDEQFF. CDR3 coding DNA: TGCGCCAGCAGCCAAGGGCCGGGACTAGTTACCGATGAGCAGTTCTTC. The chain employs TRBV4-1 and TRBJ2-1; 8 bases are shared with TRBD2. CDR1 and CDR2 (germline): MGHRA, YSYEKL. J was trimmed by 8 bases and V by 1 base; bases with no gene match: 10. This CDR3 spans 16 amino acids.

As DNA, the CDR3 is TGTGCCAGCAGGCTTGGACAGTTCTATGGCTACACCTTC. Translating it yields CASRLGQFYGYTF. The chain uses TRBV7-9 and TRBJ1-2; tentative D call: TRBD1 (6 bases). CDR1 and CDR2 (germline): SEHNR, FQNEAQ (reference sequence). V was clipped by 6 bases and J by 4 bases, with 12 bases between them. The length of the CDR3 is 13 residues. The variable domain in full, with the rest retrieved from reference TRBV7-9 and TRBJ1-2, is DTGVSQNPRHKITKRGQNVTFRCDPISEHNRLYWYRQTLGQGPEFLTYFQNEAQLEKSRLLSDRFSAERPKGSFSTLEIQRTEQGDSAMYLCASRLGQFYGYTFGSGTRLTVV.

The rearrangement uses TRBV11-3 and TRBJ2-1, with 10 positions matching TRBD2. V was pared by 2 bases and J by 4 bases, with 8 bases of the junction left unmatched. Looked up from germline, CDR1 is SGHNT and CDR2 is YENEEA. The CDR3 spans 17 residues. CDR3 DNA: TGTGCCAGCAGCTTATTGGGGCTAGCGGGGGAGTACAATGAGCAGTTCTTC. Its translation is CASSLLGLAGEYNEQFF.